This TCR beta chain was sequenced during a study of blood T cell repertoires in COVID-19. Turning to the study itself: In each case, the material was cDNA or gDNA derived from T cells, B-cell-depleted T cells, or PBMCs.

Germline CDR1 SNHLY, CDR2 FYNNEI. This CDR3 has 15 amino acids. V trimming: 5 bases; J trimming: 1 base; junction bases outside the gene matches: 5. Sequenced by immunoSEQ multiplex PCR; TCRdb stores in-frame clones only, minus some. The sample holds around 55,000 clones, 75% to 95% seen once. The chain joins TRBV2 to TRBJ1-5; 7 bases align to TRBD1. The TCR sequence derives from a human donor with active COVID-19. The donor label of this sample is uncertain. The specimen sequenced was peripheral blood. CDR3 DNA sequence: TGTGCCAGCAGTCTCTCCAGGGGGAGCAATCAGCCCCAGCATTTT. Translated: CASSLSRGSNQPQHF.